The 6 T cell receptor beta chains presented below share a single source sample, sequenced in a study of shared clonotypes between healthy human individuals. Using immunoSEQ multiplex PCR, the repertoire was profiled, and TCRdb retains in-frame clones only, with some absent. The sample includes about 480,000 clones, nearly 80% seen only once; the top ten take about 12%. Sample: PBMCs. The receptors here all came from a woman aged 40 to 49 in good health. Some clones in this sample may be carry-over from other donors' samples.

The chain has TRBV9 and TRBJ2-1, with 8 bases lining up with TRBD1. Germline assignment: CDR1 SGDLS and CDR2 YYNGEE. V dropped 1 base and J dropped 7; count of bases not matched to a gene: 7. The CDR3 loop spans 15 amino acids. Here the CDR3 DNA reads TGTGCCAGCAGCGTAAGCGGACAGGGATCTAATGAGCAGTTCTTC. As protein: CASSVSGQGSNEQFF.

This chain links TRBV9 with TRBJ2-3; D tentatively reads TRBD1 or TRBD2 (5 bases each). This CDR3 region has 17 residues. V was cut by 1 base and J by 3 bases, with 18 bases left in between. The germline CDR1 and CDR2 sequences are SGDLS and YYNGEE. The CDR3 is CASSVTVWDEVTDTQYF. In DNA, the CDR3 is TGTGCCAGCAGCGTAACTGTCTGGGACGAAGTGACAGATACGCAGTATTTT.

In its sample, this clone was seen once. This chain joins TRBV11-2 and TRBJ2-5; D is uncertain. Germline V gene data show CDR1 as SGHAT and CDR2 as FQNNGV. The CDR3 extends over 18 amino acids. The germline V and J ends were trimmed by 3 bases and 0 bases, with 20 bases remaining between them. CDR3 coding DNA: TGTGCCAGCAGCTTTTTCGGCGGAGACGCGTTTAACCAAGAGACCCAGTACTTC. Translated, it gives CASSFFGGDAFNQETQYF.

The J gene is TRBJ2-7, the V gene TRBV7-8; TRBD2 aligns across 7 bases. V lost 1 base and J lost 2; bases outside the gene matches: 14. CDR1 is SGHVS and CDR2 is FQNEAQ in the germline V gene. This CDR3 is 18 amino acids long. The chain's CDR3 is CASSLGGMGGSSPYEQYF. The CDR3 bases are TGTGCCAGCAGCTTAGGGGGTATGGGAGGGAGTTCTCCCTACGAGCAGTACTTC.

The gene calls are TRBV18 and TRBJ1-1, with D unresolved. This CDR3 comprises 13 residues. Germline V gene lookup returns CDR1 KGHSH and CDR2 LQKENI. The V end lost 6 bases, the J end lost 0 bases, and 8 bases lay between the germline ends. CDR3 DNA sequence: TGTGCCAGCTCCGCCGGCATGAACACTGAAGCTTTCTTT. Translating gives CASSAGMNTEAFF.

The chain has TRBV4-3 and TRBJ1-1; TRBD1 matches 7 bases. CDR1 and CDR2 (germline): LGHNA, YSLEER. The CDR3 spans 16 residues. J gave up 0 bases and V 2 bases, and 6 bases lay outside the gene matches. Here the CDR3 DNA reads TGCGCCAGCAGCCAAATAGTGACAGGGCTGAACACTGAAGCTTTCTTT. This gives the protein CASSQIVTGLNTEAFF.